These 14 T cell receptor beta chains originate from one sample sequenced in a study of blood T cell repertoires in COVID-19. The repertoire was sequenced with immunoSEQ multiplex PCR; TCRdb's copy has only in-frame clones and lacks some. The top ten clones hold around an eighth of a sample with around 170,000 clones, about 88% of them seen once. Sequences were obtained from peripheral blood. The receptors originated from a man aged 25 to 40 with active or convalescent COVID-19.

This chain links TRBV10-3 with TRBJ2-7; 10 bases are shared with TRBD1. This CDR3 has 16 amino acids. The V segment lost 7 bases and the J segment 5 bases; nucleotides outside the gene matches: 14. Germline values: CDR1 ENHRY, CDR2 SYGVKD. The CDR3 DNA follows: TGTGCCATCACTGCTACACCGGGACAGGGGCTCCACGAGCAGTACTTC. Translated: CAITATPGQGLHEQYF.

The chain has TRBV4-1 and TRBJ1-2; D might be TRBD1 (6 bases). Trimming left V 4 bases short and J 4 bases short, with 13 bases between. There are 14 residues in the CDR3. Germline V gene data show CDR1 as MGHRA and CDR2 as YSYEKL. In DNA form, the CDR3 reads TGCGCCAGCAGCCTCAGGGGCCTTTTCTATGGCTACACCTTC. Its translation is CASSLRGLFYGYTF.

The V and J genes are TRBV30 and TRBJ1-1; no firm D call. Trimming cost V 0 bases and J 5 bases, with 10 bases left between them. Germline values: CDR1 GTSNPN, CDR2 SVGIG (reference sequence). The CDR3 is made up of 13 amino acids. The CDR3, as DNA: TGTGCCTGGAGTGTGAGGCAGTGGACTGAAGCTTTCTTT. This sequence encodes CAWSVRQWTEAFF.

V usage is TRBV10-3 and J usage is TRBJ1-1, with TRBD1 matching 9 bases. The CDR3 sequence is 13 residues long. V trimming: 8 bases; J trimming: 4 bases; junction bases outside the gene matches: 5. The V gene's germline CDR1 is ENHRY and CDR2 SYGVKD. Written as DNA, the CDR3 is TGTGCCATCGGGACAGGGTCCTCCACTGAAGCTTTCTTT. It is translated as CAIGTGSSTEAFF.

The CDR3 DNA is TGTGCCAGCACCACTCCCAGCGGGGGGGCCGCGGTTGAGCAGTTCTTC. It yields the protein CASTTPSGGAAVEQFF. V is TRBV7-9 and J is TRBJ2-1; the match to TRBD2 covers 10 bases. V lost 7 bases to trimming and J lost 9 bases; unmatched junction nucleotides: 15. The CDR3 runs 16 residues. Germline V gives CDR1 SEHNR, CDR2 FQNEAQ (reference sequence).

The CDR3 nucleotides are TGTGCCTTCTCAGCGACGACTAATGAAAAACTGTTTTTT. Its protein product is CAFSATTNEKLFF. The rearrangement links TRBV30 to TRBJ1-4; D is unclear. V was clipped by 7 bases and J by 2 bases, with 11 bases between them. Germline CDR1 and CDR2: GTSNPN and SVGIG (reference sequence). This CDR3 has 13 residues.

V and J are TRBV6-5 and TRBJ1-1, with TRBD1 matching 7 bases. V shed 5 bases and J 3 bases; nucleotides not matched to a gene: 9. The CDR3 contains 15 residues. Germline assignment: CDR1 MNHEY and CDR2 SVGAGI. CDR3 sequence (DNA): TGTGCCAGCAGTCGGGGAGACAGGGTCGACACTGAAGCTTTCTTT. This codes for CASSRGDRVDTEAFF.

The DNA for the CDR3 is TGTGCCATTCCGGTCTCCGGGACAGGGGGTTCTGGCTACACCTTC. Encoded protein: CAIPVSGTGGSGYTF. V is TRBV28 and J is TRBJ1-2, with 11 bases identical to TRBD1. V was pared by 10 bases and J by 7 bases, with 14 bases of the junction left unmatched. Germline-derived CDR1 and CDR2 are MDHEN and SYDVKM. The CDR3 runs 15 residues.

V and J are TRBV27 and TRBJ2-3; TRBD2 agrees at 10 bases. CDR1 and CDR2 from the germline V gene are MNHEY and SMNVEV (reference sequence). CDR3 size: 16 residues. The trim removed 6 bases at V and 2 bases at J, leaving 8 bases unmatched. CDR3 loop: CASRSLAGLITDTQYF. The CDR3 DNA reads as TGTGCCAGCAGGTCACTAGCGGGACTCATCACAGATACGCAGTATTTT.

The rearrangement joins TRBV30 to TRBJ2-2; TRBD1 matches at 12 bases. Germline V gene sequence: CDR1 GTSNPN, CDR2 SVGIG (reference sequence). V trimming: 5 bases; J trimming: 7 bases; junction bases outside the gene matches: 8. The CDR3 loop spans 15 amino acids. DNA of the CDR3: TGTGCCTGGTCCGGGACAGGGGGCGCCGGCGGGGAGCTGTTTTTT. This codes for CAWSGTGGAGGELFF. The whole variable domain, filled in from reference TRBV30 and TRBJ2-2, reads SQTIHQWPATLVQPVGSPLSLECTVEGTSNPNLYWYRQAAGRGLQLLFYSVGIGQISSEVPQNLSASRPQDRQFILSSKKLLLSDSGFYLCAWSGTGGAGGELFFGEGSRLTVL.

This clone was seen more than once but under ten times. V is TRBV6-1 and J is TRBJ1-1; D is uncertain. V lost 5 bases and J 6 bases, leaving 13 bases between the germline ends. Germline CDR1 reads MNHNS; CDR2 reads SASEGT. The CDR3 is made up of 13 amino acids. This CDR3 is CASSYGSDSEAFF. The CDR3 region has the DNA TGTGCCAGCAGTTATGGGAGCGACTCTGAAGCTTTCTTT.

The CDR3 sequence is CASSLEQGYQPQHF. The CDR3 nucleotides read TGTGCCAGCAGCTTAGAACAGGGATATCAGCCCCAGCATTTT. The V gene is TRBV7-9, the J gene TRBJ1-5; D might be TRBD1 (6 bases). Trimming took off 1 base at V and 5 bases at J, with 9 bases between the two ends. The CDR3 spans 14 residues. CDR1 and CDR2 from the germline V gene are SEHNR and FQNEAQ (reference sequence).

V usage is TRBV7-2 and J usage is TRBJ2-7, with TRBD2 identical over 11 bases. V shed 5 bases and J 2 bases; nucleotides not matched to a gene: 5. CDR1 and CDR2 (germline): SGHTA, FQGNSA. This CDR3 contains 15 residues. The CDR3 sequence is CASSKLAGDAYEQYF. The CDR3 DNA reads TGTGCCAGCAGCAAACTAGCGGGAGATGCCTACGAGCAGTACTTC. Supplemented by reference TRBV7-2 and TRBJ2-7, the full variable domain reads GAGVSQSPSNKVTEKGKDVELRCDPISGHTALYWYRQSLGQGLEFLIYFQGNSAPDKSGLPSDRFSAERTGGSVSTLTIQRTQQEDSAVYLCASSKLAGDAYEQYFGPGTRLTVT.

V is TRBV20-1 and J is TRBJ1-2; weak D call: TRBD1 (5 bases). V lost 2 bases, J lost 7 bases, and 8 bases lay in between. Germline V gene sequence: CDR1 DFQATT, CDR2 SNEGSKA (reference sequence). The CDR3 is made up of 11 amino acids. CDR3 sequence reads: CSARRGSGYTF. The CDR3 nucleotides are TGCAGTGCTAGACGGGGGTCTGGCTACACCTTC.